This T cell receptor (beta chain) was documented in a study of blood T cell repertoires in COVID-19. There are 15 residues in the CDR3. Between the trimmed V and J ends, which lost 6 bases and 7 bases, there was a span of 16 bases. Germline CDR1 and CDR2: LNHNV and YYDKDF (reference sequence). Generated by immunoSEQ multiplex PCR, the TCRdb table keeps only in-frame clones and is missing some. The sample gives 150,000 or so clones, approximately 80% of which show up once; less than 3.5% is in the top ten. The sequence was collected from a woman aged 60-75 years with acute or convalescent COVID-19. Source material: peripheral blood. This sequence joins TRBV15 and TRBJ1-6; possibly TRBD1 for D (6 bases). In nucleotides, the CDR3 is TGTGCCACCAGTCCCGCTCAGGGGCCGAATTCACCCCTCCACTTT. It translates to CATSPAQGPNSPLHF.